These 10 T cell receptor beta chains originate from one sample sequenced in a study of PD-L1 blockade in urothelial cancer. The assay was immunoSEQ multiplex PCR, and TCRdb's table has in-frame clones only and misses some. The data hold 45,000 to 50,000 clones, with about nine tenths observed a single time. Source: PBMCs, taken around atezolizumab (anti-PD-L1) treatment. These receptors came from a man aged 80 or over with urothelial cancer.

The CDR3 reads CASSFRGGGTETQYF. The DNA for the CDR3 is TGTGCCAGCAGCTTTAGGGGAGGAGGGACCGAGACCCAGTACTTC. The rearrangement links TRBV7-6 to TRBJ2-5; a weak D match, TRBD2 (6 bases). The V end lost 3 bases, the J end lost 5 bases, and 16 bases lay between the germline ends. The CDR3 loop spans 15 amino acids. CDR1 SGHVS and CDR2 FNYEAQ come from the germline V gene. Full variable domain (remainder filled in from reference TRBV7-6 and TRBJ2-5): GAGVSQSPRYKVTKRGQDVALRCDPISGHVSLYWYRQALGQGPEFLTYFNYEAQQDKSGLPNDRFSAERPEGSISTLTIQRTEQRDSAMYRCASSFRGGGTETQYFGPGTRLLVL.

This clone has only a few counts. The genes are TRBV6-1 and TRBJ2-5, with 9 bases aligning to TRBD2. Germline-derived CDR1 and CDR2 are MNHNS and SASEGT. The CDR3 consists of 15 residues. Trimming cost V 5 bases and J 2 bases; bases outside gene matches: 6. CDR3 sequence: CASSLSGSWQETQYF. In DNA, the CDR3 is TGTGCCAGCAGTCTTAGCGGGAGTTGGCAAGAGACCCAGTACTTC.

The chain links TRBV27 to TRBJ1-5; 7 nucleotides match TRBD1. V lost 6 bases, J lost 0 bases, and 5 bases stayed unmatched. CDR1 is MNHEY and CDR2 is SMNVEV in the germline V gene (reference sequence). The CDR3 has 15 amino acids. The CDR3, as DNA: TGTGCCAGCAGAGACAGGGCTTATAGCAATCAGCCCCAGCATTTT. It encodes CASRDRAYSNQPQHF.

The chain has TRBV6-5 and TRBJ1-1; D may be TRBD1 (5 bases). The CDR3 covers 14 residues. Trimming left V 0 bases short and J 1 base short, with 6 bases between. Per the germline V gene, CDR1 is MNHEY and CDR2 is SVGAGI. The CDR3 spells CASSYSDKNTEAFF. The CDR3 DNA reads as TGTGCCAGCAGTTACTCGGACAAGAACACTGAAGCTTTCTTT.

For the CDR3, the DNA is TGTGCCAGCAGTCGGGGCAATCAGCCCCAGCATTTT. Translated: CASSRGNQPQHF. The chain has TRBV27 and TRBJ1-5; no clear D. Deletions cut 5 bases from V and 2 bases from J, with 4 bases between. CDR1 MNHEY and CDR2 SMNVEV come from the germline V gene (reference sequence). This CDR3 has 12 amino acids.

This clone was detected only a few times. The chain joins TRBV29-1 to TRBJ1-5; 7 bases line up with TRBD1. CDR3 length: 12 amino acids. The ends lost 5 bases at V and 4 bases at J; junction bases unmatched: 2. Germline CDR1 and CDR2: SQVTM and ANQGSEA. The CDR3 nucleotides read TGCAGCGTTCAGGGGGAAAATCAGCCCCAGCATTTT. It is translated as CSVQGENQPQHF.

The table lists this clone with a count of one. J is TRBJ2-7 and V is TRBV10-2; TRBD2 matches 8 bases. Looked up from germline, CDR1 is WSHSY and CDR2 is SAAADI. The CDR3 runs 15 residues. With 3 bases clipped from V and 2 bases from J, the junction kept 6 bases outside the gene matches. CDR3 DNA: TGCGCCAGCAGTGATGGGGTAGCGGGAACCTACGAGCAGTACTTC. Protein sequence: CASSDGVAGTYEQYF.

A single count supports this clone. In DNA, the CDR3 is TGTGCCAGCAGTTGGGGGGAGGGCGGAAAACTGTTTTTT. Amino acid sequence: CASSWGEGGKLFF. This chain joins TRBV27 and TRBJ1-4; D is possibly TRBD1 (5 bases). V was shortened by 4 bases and J by 10 bases, with 13 bases between the two germline ends. This CDR3 is built from 13 residues. Germline CDR1 reads MNHEY; CDR2 reads SMNVEV (reference sequence).

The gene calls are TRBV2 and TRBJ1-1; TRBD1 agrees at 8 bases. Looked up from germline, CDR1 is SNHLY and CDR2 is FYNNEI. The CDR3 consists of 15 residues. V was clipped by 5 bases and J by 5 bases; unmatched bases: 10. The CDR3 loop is CASSLQGTGGTEAFF. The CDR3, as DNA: TGTGCCAGCAGTCTTCAAGGGACAGGTGGAACTGAAGCTTTCTTT.

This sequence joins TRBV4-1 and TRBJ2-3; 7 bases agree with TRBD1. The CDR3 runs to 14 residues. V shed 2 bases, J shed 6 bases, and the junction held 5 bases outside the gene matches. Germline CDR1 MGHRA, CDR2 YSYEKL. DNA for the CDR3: TGCGCCAGCAGCCAAAAGAGACAGGGCGATACGCAGTATTTT. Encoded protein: CASSQKRQGDTQYF.